This T cell receptor (beta chain) was sequenced in a study of T cell repertoires in cytomegalovirus infection. Study in general: Indications came from public TCR beta signatures; they pointed to CMV infection and to a matching HLA type.

General observations from the study: The cumulative frequency of public TCR beta families distinguished individuals who carried CMV together with the relevant HLA.

CDR3 length: 16 amino acids. V lost 2 bases to trimming and J lost 3 bases, with 11 bases between them. The germline gives CDR1 SGHTA, CDR2 FQGTGA. A few counts support this clonotype. Its cognate antigen is unknown. MiXCR, run by TCRdb on the reads, gives a single entry per CDR3 protein. Found here are about 180,000 distinct CDR3 sequences, 20% to 25% of them singletons; the top ten hold 25%. The clonotype originates from a human donor in good health (CMV status not recorded). Some clones in this sample may be carry-over from other donors' samples. The gene calls are TRBV7-3 and TRBJ2-6; possibly TRBD1 or TRBD2 for D (6 bases each). This sample comprised CD8+ T cells from cultured PBMCs, obtained from culture after CMV antigen stimulation. CDR3 loop: CASSLVGGGGANVLTF. In DNA form, the CDR3 reads TGTGCCAGCAGCTTAGTGGGGGGCGGTGGGGCCAACGTCCTGACTTTC.